The clone carrying this T cell receptor (beta chain) was observed once. This CDR3 is built from 14 residues. Trimming at V came to 4 bases and at J to 4 bases, leaving 6 bases not matched to a gene. Germline lookup yields CDR1 LNHDA and CDR2 SQIVND (reference sequence). This record comes from a study of T cell responses to AZD1222 COVID-19 vaccine. The study pooled second doses at about 4 or about 12 weeks. Clones were sequenced by immunoSEQ multiplex PCR, and TCRdb holds only the in-frame ones, with some missing. The data contain some 42,000 clones, approximately 88% of them seen just once; the ten biggest clones take up over 15%.

Sample: peripheral blood, taken 28 days after the second AZD1222 dose. The J gene is TRBJ1-2, the V gene TRBV19; 7 bases fit TRBD1. This receptor was obtained from an adult who received the AZD1222 COVID-19 vaccine. The CDR3 here is CASSSHRGGYGYTF. The DNA of the CDR3 is TGTGCCAGTAGTAGTCACAGGGGAGGCTATGGCTACACCTTC.